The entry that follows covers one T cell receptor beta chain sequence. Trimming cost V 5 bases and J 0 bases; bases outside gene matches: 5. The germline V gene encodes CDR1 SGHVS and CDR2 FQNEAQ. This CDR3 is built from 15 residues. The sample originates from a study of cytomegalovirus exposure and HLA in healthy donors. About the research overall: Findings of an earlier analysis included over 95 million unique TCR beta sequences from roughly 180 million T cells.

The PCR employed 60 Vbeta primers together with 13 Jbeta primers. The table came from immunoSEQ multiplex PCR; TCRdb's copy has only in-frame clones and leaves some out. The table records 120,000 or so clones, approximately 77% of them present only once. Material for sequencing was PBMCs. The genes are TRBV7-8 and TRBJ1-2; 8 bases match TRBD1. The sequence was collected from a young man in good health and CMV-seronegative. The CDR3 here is CASSPRTGPNYGYTF. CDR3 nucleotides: TGTGCCAGCAGCCCTAGGACAGGGCCTAACTATGGCTACACCTTC.